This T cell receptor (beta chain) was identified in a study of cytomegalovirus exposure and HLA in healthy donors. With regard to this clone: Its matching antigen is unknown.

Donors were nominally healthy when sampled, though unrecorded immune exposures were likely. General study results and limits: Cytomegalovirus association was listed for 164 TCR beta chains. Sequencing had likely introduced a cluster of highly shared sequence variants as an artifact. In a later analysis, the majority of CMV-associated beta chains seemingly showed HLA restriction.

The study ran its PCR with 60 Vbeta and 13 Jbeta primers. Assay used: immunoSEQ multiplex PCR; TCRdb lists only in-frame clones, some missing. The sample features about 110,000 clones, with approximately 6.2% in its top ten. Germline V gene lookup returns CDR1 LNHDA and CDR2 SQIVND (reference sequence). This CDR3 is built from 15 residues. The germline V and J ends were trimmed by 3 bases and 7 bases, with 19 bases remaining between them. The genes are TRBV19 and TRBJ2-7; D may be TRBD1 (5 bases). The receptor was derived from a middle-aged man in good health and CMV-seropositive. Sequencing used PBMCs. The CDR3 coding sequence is TGTGCCAGTAGTATTACCAAAGGGGATCCCTGGGAGCAGTACTTC. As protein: CASSITKGDPWEQYF.